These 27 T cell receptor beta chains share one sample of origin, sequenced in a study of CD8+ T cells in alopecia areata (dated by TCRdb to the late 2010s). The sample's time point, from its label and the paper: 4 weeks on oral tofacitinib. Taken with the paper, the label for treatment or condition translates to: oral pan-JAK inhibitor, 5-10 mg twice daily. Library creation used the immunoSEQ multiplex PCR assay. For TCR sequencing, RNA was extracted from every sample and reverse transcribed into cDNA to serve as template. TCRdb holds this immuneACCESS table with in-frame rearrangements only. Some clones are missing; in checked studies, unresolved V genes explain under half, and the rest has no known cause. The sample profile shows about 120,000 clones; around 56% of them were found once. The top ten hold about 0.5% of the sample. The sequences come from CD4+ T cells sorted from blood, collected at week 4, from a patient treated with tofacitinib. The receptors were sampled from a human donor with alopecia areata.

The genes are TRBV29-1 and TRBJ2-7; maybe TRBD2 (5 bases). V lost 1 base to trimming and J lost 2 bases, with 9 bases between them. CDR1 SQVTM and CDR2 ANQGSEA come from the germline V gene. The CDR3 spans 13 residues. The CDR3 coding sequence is TGCAGCGTTGAAGGGACGGGGACCTACGAGCAGTACTTC. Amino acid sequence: CSVEGTGTYEQYF.

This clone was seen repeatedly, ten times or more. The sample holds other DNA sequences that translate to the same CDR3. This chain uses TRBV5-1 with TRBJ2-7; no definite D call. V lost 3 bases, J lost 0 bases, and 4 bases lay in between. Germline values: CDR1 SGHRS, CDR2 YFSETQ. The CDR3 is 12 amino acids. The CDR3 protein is CASSWDSYEQYF. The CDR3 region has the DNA TGCGCCAGCAGCTGGGACTCCTACGAGCAGTACTTC. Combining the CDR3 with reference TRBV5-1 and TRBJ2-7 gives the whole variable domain KAGVTQTPRYLIKTRGQQVTLSCSPISGHRSVSWYQQTPGQGLQFLFEYFSETQRNKGNFPGRFSGRQFSNSRSEMNVSTLELGDSALYLCASSWDSYEQYFGPGTRLTVT.

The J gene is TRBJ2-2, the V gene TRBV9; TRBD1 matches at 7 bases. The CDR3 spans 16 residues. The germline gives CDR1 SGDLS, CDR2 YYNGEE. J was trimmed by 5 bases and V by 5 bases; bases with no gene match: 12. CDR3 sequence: CASRRGRLTGTGELFF. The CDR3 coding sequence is TGTGCCAGCAGAAGAGGGAGATTGACAGGGACCGGGGAGCTGTTTTTT.

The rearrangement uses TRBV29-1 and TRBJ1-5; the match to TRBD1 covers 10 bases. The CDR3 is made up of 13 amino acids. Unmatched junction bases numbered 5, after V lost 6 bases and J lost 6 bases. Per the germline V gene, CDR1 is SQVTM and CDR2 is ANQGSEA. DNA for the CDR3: TGCAGCGTACAGGACAGGGGGAGTCAGCCCCAGCATTTT. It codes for CSVQDRGSQPQHF. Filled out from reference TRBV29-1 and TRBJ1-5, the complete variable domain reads SAVISQKPSRDICQRGTSLTIQCQVDSQVTMMFWYRQQPGQSLTLIATANQGSEATYESGFVIDKFPISRPNLTFSTLTVSNMSPEDSSIYLCSVQDRGSQPQHFGDGTRLSIL.

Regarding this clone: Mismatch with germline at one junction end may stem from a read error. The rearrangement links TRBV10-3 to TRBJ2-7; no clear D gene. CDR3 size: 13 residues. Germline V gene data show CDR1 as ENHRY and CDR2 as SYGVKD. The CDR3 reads CAISETVSYEQYF. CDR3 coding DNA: TGTGCCATAAGTGAGACGGTCTCCTACGAGCAGTACTTC.

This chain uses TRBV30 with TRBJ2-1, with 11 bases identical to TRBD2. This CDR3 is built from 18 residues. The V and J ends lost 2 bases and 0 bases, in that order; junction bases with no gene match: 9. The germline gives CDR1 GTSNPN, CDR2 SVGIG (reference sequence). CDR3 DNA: TGTGCCTGGAGTTGGCTAGCGGGAGGCCAGAGCTCCTACAATGAGCAGTTCTTC. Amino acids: CAWSWLAGGQSSYNEQFF.

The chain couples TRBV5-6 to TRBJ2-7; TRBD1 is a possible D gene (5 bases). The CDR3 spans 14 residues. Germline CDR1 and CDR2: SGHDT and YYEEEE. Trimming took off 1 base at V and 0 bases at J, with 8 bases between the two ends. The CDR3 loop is CASSLLDSSYEQYF. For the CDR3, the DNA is TGTGCCAGCAGCTTGCTCGACAGCTCCTACGAGCAGTACTTC.

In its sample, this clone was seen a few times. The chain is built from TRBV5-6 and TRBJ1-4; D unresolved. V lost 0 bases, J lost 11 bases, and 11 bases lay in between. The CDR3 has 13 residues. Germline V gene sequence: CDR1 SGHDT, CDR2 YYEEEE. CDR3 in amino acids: CASSLGAELKLFF. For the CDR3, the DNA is TGTGCCAGCAGCTTGGGGGCGGAACTGAAACTGTTTTTT.

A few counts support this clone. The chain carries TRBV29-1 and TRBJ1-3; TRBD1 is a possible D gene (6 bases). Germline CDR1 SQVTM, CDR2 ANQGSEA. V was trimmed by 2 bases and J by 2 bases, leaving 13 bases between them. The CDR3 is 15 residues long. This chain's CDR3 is CSVETPPGAGNTIYF. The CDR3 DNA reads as TGCAGCGTTGAAACCCCCCCAGGGGCTGGAAACACCATATATTTT. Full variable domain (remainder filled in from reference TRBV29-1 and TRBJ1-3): SAVISQKPSRDICQRGTSLTIQCQVDSQVTMMFWYRQQPGQSLTLIATANQGSEATYESGFVIDKFPISRPNLTFSTLTVSNMSPEDSSIYLCSVETPPGAGNTIYFGEGSWLTVV.

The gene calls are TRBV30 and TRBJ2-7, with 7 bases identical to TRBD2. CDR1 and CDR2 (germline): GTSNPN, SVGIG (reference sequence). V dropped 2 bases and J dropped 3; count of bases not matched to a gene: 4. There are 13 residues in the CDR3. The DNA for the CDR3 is TGTGCCTGGAGTCCCGGGACTAACTACGAGCAGTACTTC. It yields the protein CAWSPGTNYEQYF.

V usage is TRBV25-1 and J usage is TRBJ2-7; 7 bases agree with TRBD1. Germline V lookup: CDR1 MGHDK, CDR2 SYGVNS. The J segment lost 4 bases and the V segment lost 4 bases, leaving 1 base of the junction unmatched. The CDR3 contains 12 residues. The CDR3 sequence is CASSGQGYEQYF. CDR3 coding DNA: TGTGCCAGCAGTGGACAGGGTTACGAGCAGTACTTC.

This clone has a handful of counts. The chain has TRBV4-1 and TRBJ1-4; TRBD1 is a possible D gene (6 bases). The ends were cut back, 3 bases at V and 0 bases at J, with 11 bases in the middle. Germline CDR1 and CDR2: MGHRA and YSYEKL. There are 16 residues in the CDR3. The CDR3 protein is CASSQDSTATNEKLFF. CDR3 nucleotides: TGCGCCAGCAGCCAGGACAGCACCGCAACTAATGAAAAACTGTTTTTT.

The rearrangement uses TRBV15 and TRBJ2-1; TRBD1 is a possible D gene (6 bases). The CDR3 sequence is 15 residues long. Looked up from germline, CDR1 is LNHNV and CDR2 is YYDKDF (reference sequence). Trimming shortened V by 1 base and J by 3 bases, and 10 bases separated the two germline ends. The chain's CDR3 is CATSRAWDIYNEQFF. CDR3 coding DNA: TGTGCCACCAGCAGAGCCTGGGACATCTACAATGAGCAGTTCTTC.

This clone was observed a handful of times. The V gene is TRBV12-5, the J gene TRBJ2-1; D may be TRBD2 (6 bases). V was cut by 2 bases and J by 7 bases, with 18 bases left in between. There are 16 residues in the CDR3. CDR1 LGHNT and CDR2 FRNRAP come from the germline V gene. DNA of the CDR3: TGTGCTAGTGGTTTGTTATTCGGGAGTCCGGGAAATGAGCAGTTCTTC. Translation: CASGLLFGSPGNEQFF.

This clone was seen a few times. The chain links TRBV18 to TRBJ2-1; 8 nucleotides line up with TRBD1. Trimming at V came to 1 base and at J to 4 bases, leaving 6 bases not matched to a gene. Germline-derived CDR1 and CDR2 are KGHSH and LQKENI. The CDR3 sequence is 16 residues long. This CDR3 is CASSPLAGQGYNEQFF. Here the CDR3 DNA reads TGTGCCAGCTCACCACTTGCCGGACAGGGATACAATGAGCAGTTCTTC.

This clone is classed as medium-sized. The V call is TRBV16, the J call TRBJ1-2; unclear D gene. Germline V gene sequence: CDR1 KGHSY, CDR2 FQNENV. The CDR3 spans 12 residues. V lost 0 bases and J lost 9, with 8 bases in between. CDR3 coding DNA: TGTGCCAGCAGCCAATCGGTCAGTCGCTACACCTTC. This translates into CASSQSVSRYTF.

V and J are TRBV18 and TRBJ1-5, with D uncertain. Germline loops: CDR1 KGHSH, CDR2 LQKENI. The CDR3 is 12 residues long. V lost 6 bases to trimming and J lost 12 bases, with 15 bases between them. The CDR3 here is CASSVNPEVQHF. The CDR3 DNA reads TGTGCCAGCTCCGTCAACCCTGAGGTCCAGCATTTT. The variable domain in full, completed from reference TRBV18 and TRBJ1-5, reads NAGVMQNPRHLVRRRGQEARLRCSPMKGHSHVYWYRQLPEEGLKFMVYLQKENIIDESGMPKERFSAEFPKEGPSILRIQQVVRGDSAAYFCASSVNPEVQHFGDGTRLSIL.

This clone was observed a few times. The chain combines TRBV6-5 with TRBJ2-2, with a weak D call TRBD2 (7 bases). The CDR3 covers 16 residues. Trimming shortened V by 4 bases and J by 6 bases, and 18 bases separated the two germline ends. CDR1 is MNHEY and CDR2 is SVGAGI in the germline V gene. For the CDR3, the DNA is TGTGCCAGCAGTTTTGGCCGTCGCGGGGGCGCCGGGGAGCTGTTTTTT. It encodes CASSFGRRGGAGELFF.

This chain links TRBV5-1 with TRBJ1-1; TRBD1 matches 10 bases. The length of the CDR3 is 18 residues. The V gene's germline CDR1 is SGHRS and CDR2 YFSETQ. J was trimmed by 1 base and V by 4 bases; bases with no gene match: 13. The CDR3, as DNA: TGCGCCAGCAGCGTTAGGGACAGGGGAAGAGAGGCGAACACTGAAGCTTTCTTT. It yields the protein CASSVRDRGREANTEAFF.

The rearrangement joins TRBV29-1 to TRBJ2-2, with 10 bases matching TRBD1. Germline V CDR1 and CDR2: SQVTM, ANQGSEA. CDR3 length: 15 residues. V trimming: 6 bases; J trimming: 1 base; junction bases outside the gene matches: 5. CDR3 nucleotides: TGCAGCGTCGGTGGACAGGGGGGGAACACCGGGGAGCTGTTTTTT. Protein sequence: CSVGGQGGNTGELFF.

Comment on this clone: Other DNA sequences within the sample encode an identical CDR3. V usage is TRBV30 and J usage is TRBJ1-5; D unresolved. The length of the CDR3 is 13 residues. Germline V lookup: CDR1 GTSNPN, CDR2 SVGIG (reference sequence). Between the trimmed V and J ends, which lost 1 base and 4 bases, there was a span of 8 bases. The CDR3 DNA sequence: TGTGCCTGGAGTGGAGGAGGGAATCAGCCCCAGCATTTT. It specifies CAWSGGGNQPQHF.

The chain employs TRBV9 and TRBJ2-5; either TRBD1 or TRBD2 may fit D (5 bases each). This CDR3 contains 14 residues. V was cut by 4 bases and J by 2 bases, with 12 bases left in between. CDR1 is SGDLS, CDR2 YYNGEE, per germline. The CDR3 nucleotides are TGTGCCAGCAGCATCGGGACCGCGCAAGAGACCCAGTACTTC. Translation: CASSIGTAQETQYF. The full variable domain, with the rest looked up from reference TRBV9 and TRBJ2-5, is DSGVTQTPKHLITATGQRVTLRCSPRSGDLSVYWYQQSLDQGLQFLIQYYNGEERAKGNILERFSAQQFPDLHSELNLSSLELGDSALYFCASSIGTAQETQYFGPGTRLLVL.

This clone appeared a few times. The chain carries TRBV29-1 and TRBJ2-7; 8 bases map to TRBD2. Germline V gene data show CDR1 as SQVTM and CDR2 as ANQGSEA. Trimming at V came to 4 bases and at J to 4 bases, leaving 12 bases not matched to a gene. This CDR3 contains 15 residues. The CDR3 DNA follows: TGCAGCGTTGTACTAGAACCGGGACTAGTGTACGAGCAGTACTTC. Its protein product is CSVVLEPGLVYEQYF.

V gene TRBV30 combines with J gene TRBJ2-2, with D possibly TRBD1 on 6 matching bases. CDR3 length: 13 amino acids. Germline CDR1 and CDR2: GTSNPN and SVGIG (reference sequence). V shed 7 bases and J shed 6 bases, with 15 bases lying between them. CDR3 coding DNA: TGTGCCTTAAGTGGACAGACACCCGGGGAGCTGTTTTTT. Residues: CALSGQTPGELFF.

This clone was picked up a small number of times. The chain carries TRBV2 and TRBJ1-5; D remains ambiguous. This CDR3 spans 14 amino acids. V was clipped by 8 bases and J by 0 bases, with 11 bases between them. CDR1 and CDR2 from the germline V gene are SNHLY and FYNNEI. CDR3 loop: CASVSSLSNQPQHF. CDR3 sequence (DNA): TGTGCCAGCGTCTCCAGCCTTAGCAATCAGCCCCAGCATTTT. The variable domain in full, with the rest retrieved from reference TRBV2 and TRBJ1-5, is EPEVTQTPSHQVTQMGQEVILRCVPISNHLYFYWYRQILGQKVEFLVSFYNNEISEKSEIFDDQFSVERPDGSNFTLKIRSTKLEDSAMYFCASVSSLSNQPQHFGDGTRLSIL.

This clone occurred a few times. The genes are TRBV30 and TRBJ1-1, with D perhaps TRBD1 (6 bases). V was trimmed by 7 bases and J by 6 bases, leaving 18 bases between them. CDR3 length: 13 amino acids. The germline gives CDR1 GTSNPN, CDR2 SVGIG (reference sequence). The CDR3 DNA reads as TGTGCCTACCACCTCCAGGGGTTCCCTGAAGCTTTCTTT. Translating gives CAYHLQGFPEAFF.

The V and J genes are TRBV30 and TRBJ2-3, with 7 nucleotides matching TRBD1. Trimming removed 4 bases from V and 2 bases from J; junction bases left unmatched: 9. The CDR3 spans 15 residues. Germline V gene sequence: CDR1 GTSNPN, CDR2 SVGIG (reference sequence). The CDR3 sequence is CAWNPGQLNTDTQYF. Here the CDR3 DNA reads TGTGCCTGGAATCCGGGACAGCTCAACACAGATACGCAGTATTTT.